The 19 T cell receptor beta chains listed next were all sequenced from one sample in a study of T cell responses to AZD1222 COVID-19 vaccine. Produced via immunoSEQ multiplex PCR; TCRdb's table is partial and in-frame only. The sample holds roughly 200,000 clones, 88% seen once. The sequences come from peripheral blood, collected on day 0 of AZD1222 vaccination. Every receptor here comes from an adult in good health.

The chain recombines TRBV20-1 with TRBJ2-7, with D hard to call. This CDR3 has 13 amino acids. The germline V and J ends were trimmed by 4 bases and 5 bases, with 15 bases remaining between them. From germline, CDR1 is DFQATT and CDR2 SNEGSKA (reference sequence). The CDR3: CSANEDLNHEQYF. Written as DNA, the CDR3 is TGCAGTGCTAATGAAGACTTGAACCACGAGCAGTACTTC.

The V call is TRBV5-5, the J call TRBJ1-5, with no clear D. Germline V lookup: CDR1 SGHKS, CDR2 YYEKEE (reference sequence). Trimming left V 0 bases short and J 6 bases short, with 10 bases between. The CDR3 runs to 14 residues. The chain's CDR3 is CASSLVLGGQPQHF. The CDR3 coding sequence is TGTGCCAGCAGCTTGGTCTTAGGAGGTCAGCCCCAGCATTTT.

The chain is built from TRBV11-2 and TRBJ2-6; D uncertain. Trimming left V 0 bases short and J 1 base short, with 4 bases between. CDR1 and CDR2 (germline): SGHAT, FQNNGV. The length of the CDR3 is 15 residues. The CDR3 reads CASSLDVSGANVLTF. In nucleotides, the CDR3 is TGTGCCAGCAGCTTAGACGTATCTGGGGCCAACGTCCTGACTTTC.

The rearrangement links TRBV2 to TRBJ1-3, with unresolved D. The CDR3 loop spans 13 amino acids. V lost 7 bases, J lost 4 bases, and 11 bases lay in between. Germline V gene lookup returns CDR1 SNHLY and CDR2 FYNNEI. CDR3 residues: CASKGDRGNTIYF. The CDR3 coding sequence is TGTGCCAGCAAGGGAGATAGGGGAAACACCATATATTTT. Supplemented by reference TRBV2 and TRBJ1-3, the full variable domain reads EPEVTQTPSHQVTQMGQEVILRCVPISNHLYFYWYRQILGQKVEFLVSFYNNEISEKSEIFDDQFSVERPDGSNFTLKIRSTKLEDSAMYFCASKGDRGNTIYFGEGSWLTVV.

The J gene is TRBJ2-1, the V gene TRBV11-2, with D tentatively TRBD1 or TRBD2 (6 bases each). V dropped 5 bases and J dropped 2 bases, with 13 bases sitting between them. Germline CDR1 SGHAT, CDR2 FQNNGV. This CDR3 spans 15 amino acids. This chain's CDR3 is CASSPARGPYNEQFF. CDR3 nucleotide sequence: TGTGCCAGCAGCCCAGCCCGGGGGCCCTACAATGAGCAGTTCTTC.

This sequence joins TRBV29-1 and TRBJ1-1, with a possible D match to TRBD1 (5 bases). Germline V gene sequence: CDR1 SQVTM, CDR2 ANQGSEA. The germline V and J ends were trimmed by 4 bases and 4 bases, with 10 bases remaining between them. The CDR3 runs to 12 residues. The CDR3 nucleotides are TGCAGCGTTGTCCCCGGGGCCACTGAAGCTTTCTTT. It is translated as CSVVPGATEAFF.

The chain joins TRBV9 to TRBJ2-7, with no clear D. Germline V lookup: CDR1 SGDLS, CDR2 YYNGEE. V lost 0 bases and J lost 5, with 15 bases in between. This CDR3 is built from 15 residues. The CDR3 loop reads CASSVDSSPLDEQYF. The CDR3 coding sequence is TGTGCCAGCAGCGTAGATTCCAGTCCGCTCGACGAGCAGTACTTC.

The V and J genes are TRBV28 and TRBJ1-6, with 7 bases aligning to TRBD1. The germline V gene encodes CDR1 MDHEN and CDR2 SYDVKM. The CDR3 extends over 15 amino acids. J gave up 8 bases and V 7 bases, and 11 bases lay outside the gene matches. CDR3 sequence (DNA): TGTGCCAGCACCCCACCCGACAGGGTTGATTCACCCCTCCACTTT. This gives the protein CASTPPDRVDSPLHF. The variable domain in full, with the rest retrieved from reference TRBV28 and TRBJ1-6, is DVKVTQSSRYLVKRTGEKVFLECVQDMDHENMFWYRQDPGLGLRLIYFSYDVKMKEKGDIPEGYSVSREKKERFSLILESASTNQTSMYLCASTPPDRVDSPLHFGNGTRLTVT.

The chain couples TRBV3-1 (or the pseudogene TRBV3-2) to TRBJ1-3; 8 bases fit TRBD1. The CDR3 runs to 18 residues. Germline V gene lookup returns CDR1 LGHDT and CDR2 YNNKEL (reference sequence). Trimming removed 0 bases from V and 3 bases from J; junction bases left unmatched: 10. The CDR3 sequence is CASSQEGGQELFGNTIYF. CDR3 DNA sequence: TGTGCCAGCAGCCAAGAGGGGGGACAGGAATTATTTGGAAACACCATATATTTT.

The rearrangement joins TRBV30 to TRBJ1-5, with 7 bases aligning to TRBD1. The CDR3 is made up of 15 amino acids. The ends lost 0 bases at V and 6 bases at J; junction bases unmatched: 8. Germline loops: CDR1 GTSNPN, CDR2 SVGIG (reference sequence). The DNA of the CDR3 is TGTGCCTGGAGTGTACGCCCAGGGGGAAGTCAGCCCCAGCATTTT. Translation gives CAWSVRPGGSQPQHF.

In this sample, this clone turned up once. The genes are TRBV19 and TRBJ2-7; the match to TRBD1 covers 8 bases. V lost 5 bases and J lost 6; bases outside the gene matches: 6. CDR3 length: 13 residues. CDR1 LNHDA and CDR2 SQIVND come from the germline V gene (reference sequence). CDR3: CASSPSDRAEQYF. CDR3 DNA sequence: TGTGCCAGTAGTCCCTCGGACAGGGCCGAGCAGTACTTC.

The V gene is TRBV15, the J gene TRBJ1-2; the D is unclear. Germline V lookup: CDR1 LNHNV, CDR2 YYDKDF (reference sequence). The CDR3 sequence is 15 residues long. Trimming cost V 1 base and J 2 bases, with 11 bases left between them. DNA of the CDR3: TGTGCCACCAGCAGAGCTCACAGCACAAACTATGGCTACACCTTC. Translated: CATSRAHSTNYGYTF.

This clone has just one count. The rearrangement joins TRBV27 to TRBJ1-2, with 7 bases fitting TRBD1. With 6 bases clipped from V and 6 bases from J, the junction kept 19 bases outside the gene matches. There are 17 residues in the CDR3. Germline CDR1 MNHEY, CDR2 SMNVEV (reference sequence). The DNA of the CDR3 is TGTGCCAGCAGATCCCCCCTCCGAGGGGGCGCTTTCCATGGCTACACCTTC. This translates into CASRSPLRGGAFHGYTF.

This clone has just one count. The rearrangement links TRBV12-3 or TRBV12-4 to TRBJ2-7; possibly TRBD2 for D (6 bases). The CDR3 runs to 13 residues. V lost 6 bases, J lost 6 bases, and 15 bases lay in between. CDR3 nucleotides: TGTGCCAGCAGCCCCTTTTTGGGAGGCGAGCAGTACTTC. Its translation is CASSPFLGGEQYF.

V gene TRBV18 combines with J gene TRBJ2-2; D is undetermined. Trimming removed 3 bases from V and 3 bases from J, with 14 bases in between. Germline CDR1 and CDR2: KGHSH and LQKENI. This CDR3 has 16 residues. Written as DNA, the CDR3 is TGTGCCAGCTCACCTCAAGGCAGCTTCTACACCGGGGAGCTGTTTTTT. This gives the protein CASSPQGSFYTGELFF.

The rearrangement links TRBV28 to TRBJ1-2, with D possibly being TRBD1 (5 bases). Germline CDR1 MDHEN, CDR2 SYDVKM. The V gene lost 2 bases and the J gene lost 5 bases, with 9 bases spanning the gap. This CDR3 comprises 13 residues. This chain's CDR3 is CASSLGGGYGYTF. The CDR3 nucleotides are TGTGCCAGCAGTTTAGGCGGGGGTTATGGCTACACCTTC.

The chain employs TRBV6-5 and TRBJ1-1; 10 bases fit TRBD1. The CDR3 sequence is 14 residues long. CDR1 is MNHEY, CDR2 SVGAGI, per germline. Trimming removed 7 bases from V and 4 bases from J; junction bases left unmatched: 6. The DNA of the CDR3 is TGTGCCAGCAATCCCCGACAGGGGGCCACTGAAGCTTTCTTT. Translated, it gives CASNPRQGATEAFF.

This rearrangement joins TRBV15 to TRBJ2-7; D is perhaps TRBD1 (6 bases). The germline V gene encodes CDR1 LNHNV and CDR2 YYDKDF (reference sequence). With 0 bases removed from V and 7 bases from J, the gap between germline ends came to 10 bases. The CDR3 is made up of 13 amino acids. CDR3 nucleotide sequence: TGTGCCACCAGCAGAGATCTAGGGGGTGAGCAGTACTTC. Protein product: CATSRDLGGEQYF. Full variable domain (outside the CDR3, taken from reference TRBV15 and TRBJ2-7): DAMVIQNPRYQVTQFGKPVTLSCSQTLNHNVMYWYQQKSSQAPKLLFHYYDKDFNNEADTPDNFQSRRPNTSFCFLDIRSPGLGDTAMYLCATSRDLGGEQYFGPGTRLTVT.

The chain combines TRBV6-2 or TRBV6-3 with TRBJ2-7; TRBD1 matches 8 bases. J was trimmed by 2 bases and V by 5 bases; bases with no gene match: 5. Germline V gene lookup returns CDR1 MNHEY and CDR2 SVGEGT. CDR3 size: 14 residues. The DNA of the CDR3 is TGTGCCAGCAGTGGACAGGGACGTACCTACGAGCAGTACTTC. Amino acid sequence: CASSGQGRTYEQYF.